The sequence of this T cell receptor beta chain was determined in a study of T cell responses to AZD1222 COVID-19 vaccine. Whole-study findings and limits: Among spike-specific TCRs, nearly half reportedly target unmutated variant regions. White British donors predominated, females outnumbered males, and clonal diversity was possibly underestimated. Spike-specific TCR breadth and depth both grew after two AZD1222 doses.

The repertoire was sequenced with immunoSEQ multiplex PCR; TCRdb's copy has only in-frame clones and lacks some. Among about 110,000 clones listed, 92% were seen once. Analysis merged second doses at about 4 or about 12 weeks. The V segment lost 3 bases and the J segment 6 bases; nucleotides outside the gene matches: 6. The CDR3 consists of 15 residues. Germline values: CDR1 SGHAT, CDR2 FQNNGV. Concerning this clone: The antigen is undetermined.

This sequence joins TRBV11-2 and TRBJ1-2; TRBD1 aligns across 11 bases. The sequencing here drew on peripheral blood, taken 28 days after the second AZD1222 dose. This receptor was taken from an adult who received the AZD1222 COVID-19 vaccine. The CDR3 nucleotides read TGTGCCAGCAGCTTCCGCGGACAGGGGGCCAATGGCTACACCTTC. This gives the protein CASSFRGQGANGYTF.